This TCR beta chain was obtained from a study of blood T cell repertoires in COVID-19. For the study at large: From T cells, B-cell-depleted T cells, or PBMCs came the material, which was cDNA or gDNA.

This clone came up a few times. The study drew participants aged about 18 to 89 years from about two dozen US areas. Categorization into cohorts depended on clinical history that participants reported. In Cohort 3, a recovered donor had either two negative PCRs, clearance, or symptom resolution. TCRdb's copy holds only in-frame clones and misses some; the assay was immunoSEQ multiplex PCR. This table holds fewer than 300,000 clones, roughly 90% found once. Sample: PBMCs or T cells enriched from blood (not recorded which). This TCR derives from a woman younger than 45 who had recovered from COVID-19.

DNA for the CDR3: TGTGCCAGCAGCTTGGACAGACGGACCGGGGAGCTGTTTTTT. Protein sequence: CASSLDRRTGELFF. The rearrangement uses TRBV5-4 and TRBJ2-2; D not certain. The CDR3 is 14 amino acids. The germline CDR1 and CDR2 sequences are SGHNT and YYREEE (reference sequence). The V and J ends lost 0 bases and 5 bases respectively, with 8 bases between them.